This is a list of T cell receptor beta chains from one sample in a study of CD8+ T cells in alopecia areata. TCRdb keeps only in-frame clones here, not all; method: immunoSEQ multiplex PCR. The table has 200,000 to 250,000 clones, 50% to 60% seen once. The sequencing used CD4+ T cells sorted from blood, collected at week 0. The receptors shown here come from a human donor with alopecia areata. The CDR3 runs from the conserved cysteine through the conserved F or W. Each record gives: clone size, D gene, V gene, J gene, CDR3 protein, CDR3 DNA. A D gene is named only where the DNA matches it firmly. Clone sizes are given selectively: once, few, many, or a class where the clone is expanded.

clone_size: once; d_call: TRBD1; v_call: TRBV6-5; j_call: TRBJ1-6; cdr3_aa: CASRDSLSYNSPLHF; cdr3_nt: TGTGCCAGCCGGGACAGTCTCTCCTATAATTCACCCCTCCACTTT
clone_size: NA; d_call: NA; v_call: TRBV25-1; j_call: TRBJ2-1; cdr3_aa: CASSEGVGIYEQFF; cdr3_nt: TGTGCCAGCAGTGAGGGTGTAGGGATCTATGAGCAGTTCTTC
clone_size: NA; d_call: NA; v_call: TRBV4-1; j_call: TRBJ1-5; cdr3_aa: CASSQVGQGDQPQHF; cdr3_nt: TGCGCCAGCAGCCAAGTAGGGCAGGGCGATCAGCCCCAGCATTTT
clone_size: NA; d_call: NA; v_call: TRBV2; j_call: TRBJ1-1; cdr3_aa: CASKRAGESAFF; cdr3_nt: TGTGCCAGCAAGAGAGCAGGGGAGTCAGCTTTCTTT
clone_size: few; d_call: NA; v_call: TRBV29-1; j_call: TRBJ1-5; cdr3_aa: CSGTSGSNQPQHF; cdr3_nt: TGCAGCGGTACTTCAGGGTCCAATCAGCCCCAGCATTTT
clone_size: few; d_call: NA; v_call: TRBV5-1; j_call: TRBJ2-5; cdr3_aa: CASSLVGLGSQETQYF; cdr3_nt: TGCGCCAGCAGCTTGGTCGGATTAGGCTCTCAAGAGACCCAGTACTTC
clone_size: few; d_call: TRBD2; v_call: TRBV29-1; j_call: TRBJ2-3; cdr3_aa: CSTSPDSGGRRDTQYF; cdr3_nt: TGCAGCACCTCTCCCGATAGCGGGGGGCGTCGGGATACGCAGTATTTT
clone_size: NA; d_call: NA; v_call: TRBV7-8; j_call: TRBJ2-7; cdr3_aa: CASSLSYEQYF; cdr3_nt: TGTGCCAGCAGCTTAAGCTACGAGCAGTACTTC
clone_size: NA; d_call: TRBD2; v_call: TRBV5-6; j_call: TRBJ2-3; cdr3_aa: CASSGAGRGTDTQYF; cdr3_nt: TGTGCCAGCAGCGGCGCCGGGAGGGGCACAGATACGCAGTATTTT
clone_size: NA; d_call: TRBD1; v_call: TRBV25-1; j_call: TRBJ2-4; cdr3_aa: CASSDPGTGGKNIQYF; cdr3_nt: TGTGCCAGCAGTGATCCGGGGACAGGGGGCAAAAACATTCAGTACTTC
clone_size: NA; d_call: NA; v_call: TRBV25-1; j_call: TRBJ2-1; cdr3_aa: CASSGGYEQFF; cdr3_nt: TGTGCCAGCAGTGGGGGCTATGAGCAGTTCTTC
clone_size: NA; d_call: TRBD1; v_call: TRBV6-5; j_call: TRBJ1-5; cdr3_aa: CASTSGTGLNQPQHF; cdr3_nt: TGTGCCAGCACCTCCGGGACAGGGCTAAATCAGCCCCAGCATTTT
clone_size: NA; d_call: NA; v_call: TRBV6-1; j_call: TRBJ2-6; cdr3_aa: CASSDARVGANVLTF; cdr3_nt: TGTGCCAGCAGTGATGCGAGGGTTGGGGCCAACGTCCTGACTTTC
clone_size: NA; d_call: NA; v_call: TRBV2; j_call: TRBJ2-3; cdr3_aa: CASSDGGMDTQYF; cdr3_nt: TGTGCCAGCAGTGACGGAGGGATGGATACGCAGTATTTT
clone_size: NA; d_call: NA; v_call: TRBV14; j_call: TRBJ1-2; cdr3_aa: CASSQDRRGGYTF; cdr3_nt: TGTGCCAGCAGCCAAGACAGGAGGGGTGGCTACACCTTC
clone_size: once; d_call: NA; v_call: TRBV15; j_call: TRBJ2-1; cdr3_aa: CATSRSQAEQFF; cdr3_nt: TGTGCCACCAGCAGATCGCAGGCTGAGCAGTTCTTC
clone_size: NA; d_call: TRBD1; v_call: TRBV11-2; j_call: TRBJ2-1; cdr3_aa: CASSSRDRYNEQFF; cdr3_nt: TGTGCCAGCAGCTCTCGGGACAGGTACAATGAGCAGTTCTTC
clone_size: few; d_call: TRBD2; v_call: TRBV5-4; j_call: TRBJ2-1; cdr3_aa: CASSGGGSYNEQFF; cdr3_nt: TGTGCCAGCAGCGGCGGGGGGTCGTACAATGAGCAGTTCTTC
clone_size: NA; d_call: NA; v_call: TRBV5-4; j_call: TRBJ1-1; cdr3_aa: CASSLQAGTEAFF; cdr3_nt: TGTGCCAGCAGCTTACAGGCTGGCACTGAAGCTTTCTTT
clone_size: many; d_call: NA; v_call: TRBV29-1; j_call: TRBJ1-1; cdr3_aa: CSVASGLNTEAFF; cdr3_nt: TGCAGCGTCGCGTCCGGACTGAACACTGAAGCTTTCTTT
clone_size: NA; d_call: NA; v_call: TRBV29-1; j_call: TRBJ2-3; cdr3_aa: CSVEVTGLVTDTQYF; cdr3_nt: TGCAGCGTTGAAGTTACAGGATTGGTCACAGATACGCAGTATTTT
clone_size: NA; d_call: NA; v_call: TRBV6-1; j_call: TRBJ1-2; cdr3_aa: CASSENYEGYTF; cdr3_nt: TGTGCCAGCAGTGAGAATTATGAAGGCTACACCTTC
clone_size: NA; d_call: TRBD2; v_call: TRBV30; j_call: TRBJ2-1; cdr3_aa: CAWSVLLSGRYNEQFF; cdr3_nt: TGTGCCTGGAGTGTACTCCTTAGCGGGAGGTACAATGAGCAGTTCTTC
clone_size: NA; d_call: NA; v_call: TRBV7-9; j_call: TRBJ1-1; cdr3_aa: CASSLVPLGGLEAFF; cdr3_nt: TGTGCCAGCAGCTTAGTCCCCCTAGGCGGTTTGGAAGCTTTCTTT
clone_size: NA; d_call: NA; v_call: TRBV2; j_call: TRBJ2-1; cdr3_aa: CASSASSATGNEQFF; cdr3_nt: TGTGCCAGCAGTGCTTCTAGCGCTACGGGGAATGAGCAGTTCTTC
clone_size: NA; d_call: NA; v_call: TRBV5-1; j_call: TRBJ2-1; cdr3_aa: CASSLGVLPEVGNEQFF; cdr3_nt: TGCGCCAGCAGCTTGGGGGTTCTACCTGAGGTAGGGAATGAGCAGTTCTTC
clone_size: NA; d_call: NA; v_call: TRBV2; j_call: TRBJ1-2; cdr3_aa: CASRLVDRLYGYTF; cdr3_nt: TGTGCCAGCAGACTGGTTGACAGACTGTATGGCTACACCTTC
clone_size: NA; d_call: NA; v_call: TRBV30; j_call: TRBJ1-5; cdr3_aa: CAWSARQHNQPQHF; cdr3_nt: TGTGCCTGGAGTGCCCGACAGCACAATCAGCCCCAGCATTTT
clone_size: NA; d_call: TRBD1; v_call: TRBV6-5; j_call: TRBJ1-1; cdr3_aa: CASRPDRVSGRGAFF; cdr3_nt: TGTGCCAGCAGACCAGACAGGGTGTCAGGGCGTGGGGCTTTCTTT
clone_size: NA; d_call: TRBD1; v_call: TRBV2; j_call: TRBJ2-7; cdr3_aa: CASQGTGSYEQYF; cdr3_nt: TGTGCCTCCCAGGGGACAGGGTCCTACGAGCAGTACTTC
clone_size: NA; d_call: TRBD1; v_call: TRBV30; j_call: TRBJ1-2; cdr3_aa: CAWSAQGADGYTF; cdr3_nt: TGTGCCTGGAGTGCGCAGGGGGCGGACGGCTACACCTTC
clone_size: few; d_call: NA; v_call: TRBV7-3; j_call: TRBJ2-2; cdr3_aa: CASSPAVAGELFF; cdr3_nt: TGTGCCAGCAGCCCTGCCGTGGCCGGGGAGCTGTTTTTT
clone_size: NA; d_call: NA; v_call: TRBV2; j_call: TRBJ2-7; cdr3_aa: CATGIPSYEQYF; cdr3_nt: TGTGCCACCGGGATCCCATCCTACGAGCAGTACTTC
clone_size: NA; d_call: NA; v_call: TRBV28; j_call: TRBJ1-5; cdr3_aa: CASSLFGQPQHF; cdr3_nt: TGTGCCAGCAGTTTATTCGGACAGCCCCAGCATTTT
clone_size: NA; d_call: NA; v_call: TRBV7-9; j_call: TRBJ1-3; cdr3_aa: CASRDQGSGNTIYF; cdr3_nt: TGTGCCAGCAGGGACCAGGGATCTGGAAACACCATATATTTT
clone_size: NA; d_call: NA; v_call: TRBV27; j_call: TRBJ1-4; cdr3_aa: CASRRTGNEKLFF; cdr3_nt: TGTGCCAGCAGACGAACAGGGAATGAAAAACTGTTTTTT
clone_size: many; d_call: TRBD2; v_call: TRBV29-1; j_call: TRBJ2-1; cdr3_aa: CSVVPRLAGGGDEQFF; cdr3_nt: TGCAGCGTTGTCCCCCGGCTAGCGGGGGGAGGGGATGAGCAGTTCTTC
clone_size: NA; d_call: NA; v_call: TRBV27; j_call: TRBJ1-5; cdr3_aa: CASRGSPGNQPQHF; cdr3_nt: TGTGCCAGCAGGGGTTCTCCGGGCAATCAGCCCCAGCATTTT
clone_size: NA; d_call: TRBD2; v_call: TRBV7-9; j_call: TRBJ2-5; cdr3_aa: CASSPGLAGVETQYF; cdr3_nt: TGTGCCAGCAGCCCGGGACTAGCGGGAGTGGAGACCCAGTACTTC
clone_size: few; d_call: TRBD1; v_call: TRBV29-1; j_call: TRBJ1-5; cdr3_aa: CSVRDRGNQPQHF; cdr3_nt: TGCAGCGTTCGCGACAGGGGGAATCAGCCCCAGCATTTT
clone_size: few; d_call: NA; v_call: TRBV10-2; j_call: TRBJ2-1; cdr3_aa: CASSVYNEQFF; cdr3_nt: TGCGCCAGCAGTGTTTACAATGAGCAGTTCTTC
clone_size: few; d_call: TRBD1; v_call: TRBV7-2; j_call: TRBJ1-2; cdr3_aa: CASSPAGTGAGYTF; cdr3_nt: TGTGCCAGCAGCCCCGCCGGGACAGGGGCTGGCTACACCTTC
clone_size: NA; d_call: NA; v_call: TRBV2; j_call: TRBJ1-5; cdr3_aa: CASTYIGGGLQPQHF; cdr3_nt: TGTGCCAGCACTTACATTGGGGGAGGGCTCCAGCCCCAGCATTTT
clone_size: NA; d_call: TRBD2; v_call: TRBV11-2; j_call: TRBJ2-1; cdr3_aa: CASSLGPSLAGGGNEQFF; cdr3_nt: TGTGCCAGCAGCTTGGGCCCCTCACTAGCGGGAGGGGGCAATGAGCAGTTCTTC
clone_size: NA; d_call: TRBD1; v_call: TRBV29-1; j_call: TRBJ1-4; cdr3_aa: CSVGQGAAGGNEKLFF; cdr3_nt: TGCAGCGTTGGACAGGGGGCGGCTGGTGGTAATGAAAAACTGTTTTTT
clone_size: NA; d_call: NA; v_call: TRBV10-3; j_call: TRBJ1-2; cdr3_aa: CAISESSAVNYGYTF; cdr3_nt: TGTGCCATCAGTGAGTCGTCAGCTGTTAACTATGGCTACACCTTC
clone_size: few; d_call: NA; v_call: TRBV2; j_call: TRBJ2-7; cdr3_aa: CASSAVYEQYF; cdr3_nt: TGTGCCAGCAGTGCCGTCTACGAGCAGTACTTC